This TCR beta chain was identified during a study of blood T cell repertoires in COVID-19. On the study more broadly: Italy, Spain and the United States were the sources of the convalescent and acute COVID-19 samples. From T cells, B-cell-depleted T cells, or PBMCs came the material, which was cDNA or gDNA.

In terms of age and location, participants ranged from roughly 18 to 100 years and lived in under 30 US areas. CDR1 is MNHEY and CDR2 is SMNVEV in the germline V gene (reference sequence). CDR3 length: 12 residues. The V gene end was trimmed by 2 bases and the J gene end by 13 bases; junction bases not matched to a gene: 5. Using immunoSEQ multiplex PCR, the repertoire was profiled, and TCRdb retains in-frame clones only, with some absent. Among 250,000 or so clones listed, about 91% were seen once. The chain couples TRBV27 to TRBJ1-1, with 9 bases matching TRBD1. This clonotype was obtained from a human donor in a cohort exposed to, infected with or recovered from COVID-19 (not recorded which). The donor label of this sample is uncertain. The sequenced sample was PBMCs or T cells enriched from blood (not recorded which). This chain's CDR3 is CASSLGGQGIFF. In DNA form, the CDR3 reads TGTGCCAGCAGTTTAGGGGGACAGGGTATTTTCTTT.